These 31 T cell receptor beta chains were sequenced from one sample in a study of shared clonotypes between healthy human individuals. In the naive CD8 group, cells lacked CD45RO and were positively selected for CCR7, so terminally differentiated effector memory CD45RA+ cells were left out. Generated by immunoSEQ multiplex PCR, the TCRdb table keeps only in-frame clones and is missing some. Of millions of clones detected, about 94% appear once; the ten largest clones hold 1% to 1.3%. Source material: naive CD8+ T cells sorted from blood. The receptors here all came from a man younger than 30 in good health.

This chain joins TRBV11-2 and TRBJ2-7, with 8 bases identical to TRBD1. The CDR3 totals 15 residues. V trimming: 0 bases; J trimming: 5 bases; junction bases outside the gene matches: 6. Per germline, CDR1 SGHAT and CDR2 FQNNGV. The CDR3 sequence: CASSLDPGGVDEQYF. DNA of the CDR3: TGTGCCAGCAGCTTAGACCCAGGGGGCGTTGACGAGCAGTACTTC.

The chain links TRBV5-6 to TRBJ2-7; the D is unclear. The CDR3 covers 14 residues. Germline CDR1 and CDR2: SGHDT and YYEEEE. The ends were cut back, 4 bases at V and 5 bases at J, with 16 bases in the middle. CDR3 bases: TGTGCCAGCAGCAGGGCCAGGTTAGGCCACGAGCAGTACTTC. Its translation is CASSRARLGHEQYF.

V and J are TRBV25-1 and TRBJ2-5; weak D call: TRBD1 (5 bases). The J call is uncertain, as TRBJ2-7 better fits the DNA end. The CDR3 is made up of 13 amino acids. Germline V lookup: CDR1 MGHDK, CDR2 SYGVNS. The DNA for the CDR3 is TGTGCCAGCAGCCCGACAGACTCCTACGAGCAGTACTTC. The encoded protein is CASSPTDSYEQYF.

The chain recombines TRBV6-5 with TRBJ1-2; D unclear. Germline values: CDR1 MNHEY, CDR2 SVGAGI. This CDR3 has 14 amino acids. Trimming removed 4 bases from V and 4 bases from J, with 13 bases in between. The CDR3 DNA reads TGTGCCAGCAGTTCCGCCGAGACGAGCTATGGCTACACCTTC. The encoded protein is CASSSAETSYGYTF.

This clone was recorded only once. The chain carries TRBV30 and TRBJ2-3; TRBD1 aligns across 10 bases. The ends lost 8 bases at V and 1 base at J; junction bases unmatched: 3. The CDR3 runs to 13 residues. Germline loops: CDR1 GTSNPN, CDR2 SVGIG (reference sequence). The CDR3 loop is CAHGQGGTDTQYF. The DNA of the CDR3 is TGTGCCCATGGACAGGGGGGCACAGATACGCAGTATTTT.

The chain uses TRBV27 and TRBJ2-7; D is perhaps TRBD2 (6 bases). Germline CDR1 and CDR2: MNHEY and SMNVEV (reference sequence). The CDR3 is 13 residues long. V lost 6 bases and J 3 bases, leaving 12 bases between the germline ends. For the CDR3, the DNA is TGTGCCAGCAGCAAGACTAGTTACTACGAGCAGTACTTC. Its protein is CASSKTSYYEQYF.

The chain employs TRBV10-1 and TRBJ2-7, with TRBD2 matching over 9 bases. The CDR3 is 16 amino acids. The V gene end was trimmed by 0 bases and the J gene end by 2 bases; junction bases not matched to a gene: 5. The germline gives CDR1 WNHNN, CDR2 SYGVQD (reference sequence). The CDR3 DNA reads as TGCGCCAGCAGTGAGTCTCGGCTAGCGGGGCCCTACGAGCAGTACTTC. Encoded protein: CASSESRLAGPYEQYF.

The chain employs TRBV7-9 and TRBJ2-1; 11 bases are shared with TRBD2. J lost 5 bases, V lost 2 bases, and 5 bases had no gene match. CDR1 is SEHNR, CDR2 FQNEAQ, per germline (reference sequence). The CDR3 is 16 amino acids. Here the CDR3 reads CASSLPTSGSNNEQFF. The DNA for the CDR3 is TGTGCCAGCAGCTTACCTACTAGCGGGAGTAACAATGAGCAGTTCTTC.

V is TRBV7-9 and J is TRBJ2-5; 7 nucleotides agree with TRBD2. The junction had 7 bases not matched to a gene; V was cut back by 1 base and J by 5 bases. Germline V CDR1 and CDR2: SEHNR, FQNEAQ (reference sequence). This CDR3 comprises 15 residues. In nucleotides, the CDR3 is TGTGCCAGCAGCTTAGAACTAGCGTTAGGGGAGACCCAGTACTTC. This encodes CASSLELALGETQYF.

This clone was seen only a few times. This chain connects TRBV6-1 to TRBJ2-1; D remains ambiguous. Germline CDR1 and CDR2: MNHNS and SASEGT. CDR3 length: 12 amino acids. V lost 8 bases and J 8 bases, leaving 13 bases between the germline ends. CDR3 nucleotides: TGTGCCAGCGAGTGGGGTAGGGATGAGCAGTTCTTC. Residues: CASEWGRDEQFF.

This sequence joins TRBV27 and TRBJ1-1; tentatively, D is TRBD1 (5 bases). CDR1 MNHEY and CDR2 SMNVEV come from the germline V gene (reference sequence). Trimming cost V 6 bases and J 2 bases, with 13 bases left between them. The CDR3 consists of 14 residues. The CDR3 DNA follows: TGTGCCAGCAGGCAAGACAGTGGAAACACTGAAGCTTTCTTT. It encodes CASRQDSGNTEAFF.

This chain joins TRBV7-2 and TRBJ2-7; D is perhaps TRBD1 (6 bases). CDR1 SGHTA and CDR2 FQGNSA come from the germline V gene. This CDR3 comprises 14 residues. The V end was cut by 5 bases, the J end by 3 bases, with 14 bases between. The CDR3 spells CASSPTSGHYEQYF. CDR3 DNA: TGTGCCAGCAGCCCAACCTCGGGACACTACGAGCAGTACTTC.

V usage is TRBV6-5 and J usage is TRBJ2-2; D is uncertain. Germline CDR1 MNHEY, CDR2 SVGAGI. The CDR3 spans 16 residues. V lost 4 bases, J lost 0 bases, and 12 bases lay in between. Here the CDR3 DNA reads TGTGCCAGCAGTTTTTCGCCAGGTTCGAACACCGGGGAGCTGTTTTTT. Translating gives CASSFSPGSNTGELFF.

The V and J genes are TRBV10-2 and TRBJ2-5; D tentatively reads TRBD1 or TRBD2 (6 bases each). The V gene's germline CDR1 is WSHSY and CDR2 SAAADI. The CDR3 totals 15 residues. Trimming stripped 1 base from V and 10 bases from J, with 19 bases between. Here the CDR3 DNA reads TGCGCCAGCAGTGAGTGGGACACCACCAACGGGGGCCAGTACTTC. Amino acids: CASSEWDTTNGGQYF.

This rearrangement joins TRBV10-3 to TRBJ1-1, with D unresolved. CDR3 length equals 14 residues. Trimming cost V 4 bases and J 0 bases, with 9 bases left between them. Germline V lookup: CDR1 ENHRY, CDR2 SYGVKD. The DNA for the CDR3 is TGTGCCATCAGTGGGGAATTGGTGAACACTGAAGCTTTCTTT. Protein: CAISGELVNTEAFF.

The sample holds one count of this clone. The sample carries other DNA sequences with the same CDR3. The chain joins TRBV10-2 to TRBJ2-7; TRBD1 might be the D (5 bases). CDR1 and CDR2 from the germline V gene are WSHSY and SAAADI. Trimming took off 2 bases at V and 2 bases at J, with 7 bases between the two ends. This CDR3 has 13 amino acids. DNA of the CDR3: TGCGCCAGCAGTGAGGCAGGGCCCTACGAGCAGTACTTC. Amino acid sequence: CASSEAGPYEQYF.

The V call is TRBV27, the J call TRBJ1-5, with TRBD1 matching 9 bases. This CDR3 is 14 amino acids long. V trimming: 7 bases; J trimming: 5 bases; junction bases outside the gene matches: 6. Germline V gene data show CDR1 as MNHEY and CDR2 as SMNVEV (reference sequence). CDR3 sequence: CASTKTGGYQPQHF. CDR3 in DNA: TGTGCCAGCACTAAGACAGGGGGATATCAGCCCCAGCATTTT.

This clone has only one observation. V gene TRBV4-2 combines with J gene TRBJ2-1, with D perhaps TRBD1 (6 bases). Germline assignment: CDR1 LGHNA and CDR2 YNFKEQ. Trimming removed 0 bases from V and 2 bases from J, with 14 bases in between. The CDR3 has 17 residues. CDR3 amino acids: CASSQEVWTEAYNEQFF. Written as DNA, the CDR3 is TGTGCCAGCAGCCAAGAGGTATGGACAGAAGCCTACAATGAGCAGTTCTTC.

V gene TRBV13 combines with J gene TRBJ2-7; 10 nucleotides line up with TRBD1. Germline V gives CDR1 PRHDT, CDR2 FYEKMQ (reference sequence). With V trimmed by 6 bases and J by 4 bases, 9 bases remained unmatched. The CDR3 covers 15 residues. The CDR3 loop reads CASSPTGTGEYEQYF. CDR3 nucleotide sequence: TGTGCCAGCAGTCCTACCGGGACAGGGGAATACGAGCAGTACTTC.

The chain recombines TRBV10-3 with TRBJ2-7; 10 bases are shared with TRBD2. CDR1 ENHRY and CDR2 SYGVKD come from the germline V gene. The CDR3 runs 14 residues. Trimming cost V 5 bases and J 5 bases; bases outside gene matches: 6. Here the CDR3 reads CAISRAGGFDEQYF. In DNA, the CDR3 is TGTGCCATCAGTCGAGCGGGAGGGTTCGACGAGCAGTACTTC.

V and J are TRBV28 and TRBJ2-3, with no clear D. The CDR3 length is 12 residues. Germline loops: CDR1 MDHEN, CDR2 SYDVKM. The ends were cut back, 1 base at V and 6 bases at J, with 5 bases in the middle. As DNA, the CDR3 is TGTGCCAGCAGTTTATACTCCGATACGCAGTATTTT. Translated: CASSLYSDTQYF. The variable domain in full, completed from reference TRBV28 and TRBJ2-3, reads DVKVTQSSRYLVKRTGEKVFLECVQDMDHENMFWYRQDPGLGLRLIYFSYDVKMKEKGDIPEGYSVSREKKERFSLILESASTNQTSMYLCASSLYSDTQYFGPGTRLTVL.

The DNA for the CDR3 is TGTGCCAGCAGCCTGGGACTAGCGGGGAGCTCCTACGAGCAGTACTTC. It yields the protein CASSLGLAGSSYEQYF. The chain combines TRBV4-2 with TRBJ2-7, with 13 positions matching TRBD2. The germline V gene has CDR1 LGHNA and CDR2 YNFKEQ. The CDR3 is 16 residues long. With V trimmed by 4 bases and J by 0 bases, 3 bases remained unmatched.

V is TRBV7-9 and J is TRBJ1-1; D ambiguous. V was pared by 1 base and J by 6 bases, with 6 bases between. The CDR3 sequence is 12 residues long. Germline V CDR1 and CDR2: SEHNR, FQNEAQ (reference sequence). In DNA form, the CDR3 reads TGTGCCAGCAGCTTAGTCCTAGCTGAAGCTTTCTTT. Its protein is CASSLVLAEAFF.

This chain joins TRBV5-5 and TRBJ2-7; D is unclear. Germline V lookup: CDR1 SGHKS, CDR2 YYEKEE (reference sequence). CDR3 length: 13 residues. V was cut by 1 base and J by 0 bases, with 5 bases left in between. The CDR3 DNA follows: TGTGCCAGCAGCTTGTCAAACTCCTACGAGCAGTACTTC. As protein: CASSLSNSYEQYF.

The count of this clone is one. The rearrangement uses TRBV4-2 and TRBJ2-7, with D perhaps being TRBD1 or TRBD2 (6 bases each). Trimming removed 2 bases at V and 4 bases at J, with 9 bases between. CDR3 length: 13 residues. The V gene's germline CDR1 is LGHNA and CDR2 YNFKEQ. The CDR3 nucleotides read TGTGCCAGCAGCCAACGGGGGCCGTACGAGCAGTACTTC. Amino acid sequence: CASSQRGPYEQYF.

In this sample, this clone turned up once. The chain carries TRBV6-6 and TRBJ2-5; the D is unclear. V gave up 4 bases and J gave up 3 bases, with 12 bases separating them. CDR1 and CDR2 from the germline V gene are MNHNY and SVGAGI (reference sequence). The CDR3 loop spans 14 amino acids. The CDR3 here is CASSFLYTEETQYF. The CDR3 region has the DNA TGTGCCAGCAGTTTCCTCTATACAGAAGAGACCCAGTACTTC.

The chain couples TRBV9 to TRBJ1-2; TRBD1 agrees at 7 bases. The CDR3 is 15 amino acids. The V gene's germline CDR1 is SGDLS and CDR2 YYNGEE. V lost 1 base and J lost 2; bases outside the gene matches: 5. Written as DNA, the CDR3 is TGTGCCAGCAGCGTAAATATACAGGGGAACTATGGCTACACCTTC. This sequence encodes CASSVNIQGNYGYTF.

Notes on this clone: The sample carries other DNA sequences with the same CDR3. The V call is TRBV27, the J call TRBJ2-7; 9 bases are a match to TRBD1. Trimming removed 3 bases from V and 5 bases from J; junction bases left unmatched: 2. The CDR3 loop spans 13 amino acids. Germline V gene data show CDR1 as MNHEY and CDR2 as SMNVEV (reference sequence). The CDR3 DNA follows: TGTGCCAGCAGTTTGGACAGGGGCCACGAGCAGTACTTC. It encodes CASSLDRGHEQYF.

This clone has a handful of counts. The rearrangement links TRBV4-1 to TRBJ2-7; the match to TRBD2 covers 7 bases. The germline gives CDR1 MGHRA, CDR2 YSYEKL. This CDR3 has 19 residues. Unmatched junction bases numbered 20, after V lost 1 base and J lost 5 bases. The CDR3 DNA is TGCGCCAGCAGCCAAGTCCCCCCTCTTAGGGCGGGAGTTGCCGACGAGCAGTACTTC. It specifies CASSQVPPLRAGVADEQYF.

V gene TRBV4-3 combines with J gene TRBJ1-1; no firm D call. The CDR3 extends over 16 amino acids. In germline, CDR1 is LGHNA, CDR2 YSLEER. Trimming stripped 4 bases from V and 3 bases from J, with 18 bases between. The CDR3 region has the DNA TGCGCCAGCAGCCCAAGCCGATCCCGGGTATACACTGAAGCTTTCTTT. Protein product: CASSPSRSRVYTEAFF.

The V gene is TRBV7-9, the J gene TRBJ2-5; no clear D gene. Germline CDR1 SEHNR, CDR2 FQNEAQ (reference sequence). V dropped 5 bases and J dropped 0 bases, with 16 bases sitting between them. The CDR3 contains 16 residues. The CDR3 bases are TGTGCCAGCAGCCCTATGTGGAGTGGGTACCAAGAGACCCAGTACTTC. It encodes CASSPMWSGYQETQYF. The full variable domain, in which reference TRBV7-9 and TRBJ2-5 provide the parts outside the CDR3, is DTGVSQNPRHKITKRGQNVTFRCDPISEHNRLYWYRQTLGQGPEFLTYFQNEAQLEKSRLLSDRFSAERPKGSFSTLEIQRTEQGDSAMYLCASSPMWSGYQETQYFGPGTRLLVL.